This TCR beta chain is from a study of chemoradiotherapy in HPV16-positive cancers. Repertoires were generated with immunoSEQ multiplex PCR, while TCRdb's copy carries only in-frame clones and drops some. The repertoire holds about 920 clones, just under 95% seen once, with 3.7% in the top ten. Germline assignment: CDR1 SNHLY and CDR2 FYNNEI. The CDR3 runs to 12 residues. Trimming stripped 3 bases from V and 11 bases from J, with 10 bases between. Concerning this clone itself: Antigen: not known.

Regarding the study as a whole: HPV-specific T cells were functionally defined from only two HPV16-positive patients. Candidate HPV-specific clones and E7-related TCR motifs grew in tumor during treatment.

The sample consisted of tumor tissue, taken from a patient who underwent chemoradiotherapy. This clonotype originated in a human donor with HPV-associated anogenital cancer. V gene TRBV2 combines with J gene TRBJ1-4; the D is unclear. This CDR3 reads CASSDYGGKLFF. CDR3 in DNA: TGTGCCAGCAGTGATTACGGAGGCAAACTGTTTTTT. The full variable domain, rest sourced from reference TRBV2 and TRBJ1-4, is EPEVTQTPSHQVTQMGQEVILRCVPISNHLYFYWYRQILGQKVEFLVSFYNNEISEKSEIFDDQFSVERPDGSNFTLKIRSTKLEDSAMYFCASSDYGGKLFFGSGTQLSVL.